This note documents a single T cell receptor (beta chain) sequence. The antigen remains unidentified. The data were obtained in a study of TIL therapy for anti-PD-1-resistant metastatic lung cancer. In the study overall: Patients had a median age of almost 55 years (range about 35-80). Most patients had lung adenocarcinoma; a few tumors were EGFR-mutant, two ALK-rearranged; half smoked currently or formerly. Tumors carried a median about 1.6 non-synonymous mutations per megabase.

Documented time point: pre-treatment sample, taken before nivolumab and TIL therapy. CDR3 length: 14 amino acids. Germline V gene lookup returns CDR1 SGHNT and CDR2 YYREEE (reference sequence). J lost 3 bases, V lost 4 bases, and 5 bases had no gene match. Study-wide results and limits: Treatment-naive, never-smoker and oncogene-addicted patients were overrepresented in this highly selected cohort.

The immunoSEQ assay was v3. Sequencing used immunoSEQ multiplex PCR; TCRdb keeps in-frame clones, though not all of them. The data show roughly 17,000 clones, 74% seen once. The sequence derives from a person aged 25 to 85 with non-small cell lung cancer. This specimen consisted of blood, obtained at baseline. The chain is built from TRBV5-4 and TRBJ2-3; 7 nucleotides agree with TRBD1. In DNA, the CDR3 is TGTGCCAGCAGCCTAAAACAGGGGACAGATACGCAGTATTTT. This translates into CASSLKQGTDTQYF.